Presented here are 7 T cell receptor beta chains from one specimen sequenced in a study of blood T cell repertoires in COVID-19. Method: immunoSEQ multiplex PCR; TCRdb's copy keeps in-frame clones and lacks some. This sample yields roughly 20,000 clones, of which approximately 80% are seen a single time; more than 9.5% belongs to the top ten. The material sequenced was peripheral blood. The source of these receptors is a man of 80 years or more with acute or convalescent COVID-19.

The J gene is TRBJ1-2, the V gene TRBV7-9; the D gene is possibly TRBD1 (6 bases). Trimming cost V 6 bases and J 2 bases, with 13 bases left between them. CDR1 and CDR2 (germline): SEHNR, FQNEAQ (reference sequence). This CDR3 is 14 amino acids long. The CDR3 sequence is CASSFVTGNYGYTF. Here the CDR3 DNA reads TGTGCCAGCAGTTTCGTTACAGGGAACTATGGCTACACCTTC.

The chain uses TRBV27 and TRBJ1-5; D may be TRBD1 (5 bases). CDR1 is MNHEY and CDR2 is SMNVEV in the germline V gene (reference sequence). This CDR3 is built from 14 residues. Trimming took off 8 bases at V and 6 bases at J, with 17 bases between the two ends. The CDR3 DNA reads TGTGCCAGCGGAACACAGGCCCGCACTCAGCCCCAGCATTTT. It translates to CASGTQARTQPQHF.

The chain couples TRBV2 to TRBJ2-3; D possibly corresponds to TRBD1 (6 bases). The CDR3 spans 20 residues. Germline assignment: CDR1 SNHLY and CDR2 FYNNEI. The ends were cut back, 5 bases at V and 0 bases at J, with 27 bases in the middle. This chain's CDR3 is CASSPYSKLGQSLSTDTQYF. The CDR3 DNA reads as TGTGCCAGCAGTCCGTACTCAAAGCTGGGACAATCGTTGAGCACAGATACGCAGTATTTT.

The chain links TRBV15 to TRBJ2-1; 7 bases agree with TRBD1. The germline CDR1 and CDR2 sequences are LNHNV and YYDKDF (reference sequence). V gave up 0 bases and J gave up 0 bases; unmatched junction bases: 2. The CDR3 runs to 16 residues. CDR3 sequence: CATSRDDRASYNEQFF. CDR3 in DNA: TGTGCCACCAGCAGAGATGACAGGGCCTCCTACAATGAGCAGTTCTTC. Together with reference TRBV15 and TRBJ2-1, the CDR3 gives the full variable domain: DAMVIQNPRYQVTQFGKPVTLSCSQTLNHNVMYWYQQKSSQAPKLLFHYYDKDFNNEADTPDNFQSRRPNTSFCFLDIRSPGLGDTAMYLCATSRDDRASYNEQFFGPGTRLTVL.

The V call is TRBV5-6, the J call TRBJ2-6; D might be TRBD2 (7 bases). Germline assignment: CDR1 SGHDT and CDR2 YYEEEE. Trimming cost V 5 bases and J 6 bases, with 18 bases left between them. The CDR3 is made up of 16 amino acids. CDR3 region: CASRHRGGREANVLTF. Here the CDR3 DNA reads TGTGCCAGCAGGCATAGGGGGGGCCGAGAGGCCAACGTCCTGACTTTC.

The V and J genes are TRBV4-1 and TRBJ2-3, with TRBD2 matching 7 bases. Unmatched junction bases numbered 7, after V lost 1 base and J lost 3 bases. The length of the CDR3 is 16 residues. The germline V gene has CDR1 MGHRA and CDR2 YSYEKL. The CDR3 DNA follows: TGCGCCAGCAGCCAAGTTGCGGGGGTGGTTACAGATACGCAGTATTTT. Protein product: CASSQVAGVVTDTQYF.

The chain has TRBV6-1 and TRBJ2-7, with D tentatively TRBD1 (6 bases). From germline, CDR1 is MNHNS and CDR2 SASEGT. This CDR3 spans 16 amino acids. With 2 bases removed from V and 3 bases from J, the gap between germline ends came to 17 bases. The CDR3 nucleotides are TGTGCCAGCAGTGAATCCGTTGGACAGAGGTTCTACGAGCAGTACTTC. Encoded protein: CASSESVGQRFYEQYF.